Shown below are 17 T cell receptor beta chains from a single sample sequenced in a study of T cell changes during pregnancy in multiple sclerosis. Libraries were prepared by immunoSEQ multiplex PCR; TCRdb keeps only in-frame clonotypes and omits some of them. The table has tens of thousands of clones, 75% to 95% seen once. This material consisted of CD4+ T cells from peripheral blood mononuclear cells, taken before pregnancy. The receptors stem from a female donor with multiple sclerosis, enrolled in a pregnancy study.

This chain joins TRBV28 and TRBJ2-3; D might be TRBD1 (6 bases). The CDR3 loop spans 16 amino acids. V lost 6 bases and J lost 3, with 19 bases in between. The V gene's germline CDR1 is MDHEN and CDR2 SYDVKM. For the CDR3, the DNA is TGTGCCAGCAGCCGCCGTGCAGGGGTTGGGACAGATACGCAGTATTTT. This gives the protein CASSRRAGVGTDTQYF.

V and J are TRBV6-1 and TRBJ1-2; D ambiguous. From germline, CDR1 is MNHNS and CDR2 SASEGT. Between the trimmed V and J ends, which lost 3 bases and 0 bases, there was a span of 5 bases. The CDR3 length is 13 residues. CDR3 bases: TGTGCCAGCAGTGACCTAGCTAACTATGGCTACACCTTC. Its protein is CASSDLANYGYTF.

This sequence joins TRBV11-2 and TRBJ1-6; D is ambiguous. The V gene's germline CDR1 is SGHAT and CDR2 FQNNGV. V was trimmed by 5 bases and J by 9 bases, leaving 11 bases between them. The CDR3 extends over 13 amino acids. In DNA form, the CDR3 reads TGTGCCAGCAGCCTCCTTTCTATTTCACCCCTCCACTTT. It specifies CASSLLSISPLHF.

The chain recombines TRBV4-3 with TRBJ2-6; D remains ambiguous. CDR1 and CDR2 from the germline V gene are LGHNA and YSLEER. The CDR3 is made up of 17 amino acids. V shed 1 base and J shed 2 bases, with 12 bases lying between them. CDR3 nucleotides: TGCGCCAGCAGCCAAGCGGTCTCCGAGGCTGGGGCCAACGTCCTGACTTTC. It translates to CASSQAVSEAGANVLTF.

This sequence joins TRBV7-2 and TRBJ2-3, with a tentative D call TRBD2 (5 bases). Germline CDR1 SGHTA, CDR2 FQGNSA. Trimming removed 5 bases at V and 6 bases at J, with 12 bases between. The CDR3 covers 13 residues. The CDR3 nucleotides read TGTGCCAGCAGCCCACCAGCGGCGGATACGCAGTATTTT. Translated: CASSPPAADTQYF.

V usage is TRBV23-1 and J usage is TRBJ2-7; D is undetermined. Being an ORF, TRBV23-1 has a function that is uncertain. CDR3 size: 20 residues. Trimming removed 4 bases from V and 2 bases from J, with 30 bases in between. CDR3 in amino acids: CASSPNRTRRSPRFTYEQYF. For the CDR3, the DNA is TGCGCCAGCAGTCCCAACAGAACGCGACGGTCCCCACGTTTTACCTACGAGCAGTACTTC.

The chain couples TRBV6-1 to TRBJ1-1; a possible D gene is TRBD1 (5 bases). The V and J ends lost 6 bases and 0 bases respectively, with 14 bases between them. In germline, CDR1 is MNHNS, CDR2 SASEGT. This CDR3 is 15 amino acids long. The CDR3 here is CASSLGGTMNTEAFF. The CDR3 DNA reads TGTGCCAGCAGCTTGGGGGGGACTATGAACACTGAAGCTTTCTTT.

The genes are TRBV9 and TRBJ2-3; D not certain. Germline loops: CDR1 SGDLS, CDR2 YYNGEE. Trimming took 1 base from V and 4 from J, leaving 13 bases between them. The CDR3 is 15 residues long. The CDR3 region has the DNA TGTGCCAGCAGCGTACGGGTGGCGGCCCCAGATACGCAGTATTTT. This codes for CASSVRVAAPDTQYF.

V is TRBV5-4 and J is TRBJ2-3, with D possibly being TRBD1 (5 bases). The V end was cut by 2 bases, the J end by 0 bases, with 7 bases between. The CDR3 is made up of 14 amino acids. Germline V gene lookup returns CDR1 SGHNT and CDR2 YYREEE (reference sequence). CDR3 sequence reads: CASSFRGSTDTQYF. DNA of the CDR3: TGTGCCAGCAGCTTTAGGGGTAGCACAGATACGCAGTATTTT.

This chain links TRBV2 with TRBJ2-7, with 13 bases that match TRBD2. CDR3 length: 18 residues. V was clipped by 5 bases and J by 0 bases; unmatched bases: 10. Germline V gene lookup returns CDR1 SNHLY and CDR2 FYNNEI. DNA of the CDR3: TGTGCCAGCAGTTCTCGACTAGCGGGAGGATTAAGCTCCTACGAGCAGTACTTC. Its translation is CASSSRLAGGLSSYEQYF.

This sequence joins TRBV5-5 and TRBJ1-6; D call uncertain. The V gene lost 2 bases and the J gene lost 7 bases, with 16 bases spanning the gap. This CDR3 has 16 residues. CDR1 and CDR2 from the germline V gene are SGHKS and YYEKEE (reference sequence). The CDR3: CASSLRDTSSNSPLHF. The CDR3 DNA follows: TGTGCCAGCAGCTTAAGAGACACCTCATCCAATTCACCCCTCCACTTT. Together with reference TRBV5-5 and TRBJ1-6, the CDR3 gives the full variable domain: DAGVTQSPTHLIKTRGQQVTLRCSPISGHKSVSWYQQVLGQGPQFIFQYYEKEERGRGNFPDRFSARQFPNYSSELNVNALLLGDSALYLCASSLRDTSSNSPLHFGNGTRLTVT.

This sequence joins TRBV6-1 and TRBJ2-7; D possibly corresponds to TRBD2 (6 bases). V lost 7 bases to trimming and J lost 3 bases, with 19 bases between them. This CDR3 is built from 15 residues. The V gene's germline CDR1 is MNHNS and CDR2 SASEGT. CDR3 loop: CASISRDSKNYEQYF. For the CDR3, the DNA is TGTGCCAGCATAAGCCGGGACTCGAAGAACTACGAGCAGTACTTC.

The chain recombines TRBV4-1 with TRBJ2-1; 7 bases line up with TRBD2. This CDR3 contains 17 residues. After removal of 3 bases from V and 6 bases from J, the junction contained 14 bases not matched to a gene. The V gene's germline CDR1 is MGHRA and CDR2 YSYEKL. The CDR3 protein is CASSQLPGGRAVNEQFF. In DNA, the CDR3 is TGCGCCAGCAGCCAGCTCCCCGGGGGGAGGGCCGTCAATGAGCAGTTCTTC.

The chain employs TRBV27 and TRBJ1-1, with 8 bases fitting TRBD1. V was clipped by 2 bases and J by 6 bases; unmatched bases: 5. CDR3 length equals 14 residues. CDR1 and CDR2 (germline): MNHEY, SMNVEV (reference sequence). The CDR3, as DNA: TGTGCCAGCAGTTTACTCAGGGGGCGGGCTGAAGCTTTCTTT. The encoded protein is CASSLLRGRAEAFF.

CDR3 sequence reads: CASSPLRGLGTEAFF. Here the CDR3 DNA reads TGTGCCAGCAGTCCCCTGAGGGGGTTGGGCACTGAAGCTTTCTTT. The chain joins TRBV27 to TRBJ1-1, with D tentatively TRBD1 (6 bases). Trimming took off 5 bases at V and 4 bases at J, with 17 bases between the two ends. CDR3 length: 15 amino acids. Germline-derived CDR1 and CDR2 are MNHEY and SMNVEV (reference sequence).

The CDR3 protein is CASSLGGLAGVEKLFF. The CDR3 DNA reads as TGTGCCAGCAGCTTGGGAGGGTTGGCAGGGGTTGAAAAACTGTTTTTT. This rearrangement joins TRBV5-6 to TRBJ1-4; maybe TRBD1 (6 bases). V shed 0 bases and J shed 7 bases, with 16 bases lying between them. The CDR3 loop spans 16 amino acids. From germline, CDR1 is SGHDT and CDR2 YYEEEE.

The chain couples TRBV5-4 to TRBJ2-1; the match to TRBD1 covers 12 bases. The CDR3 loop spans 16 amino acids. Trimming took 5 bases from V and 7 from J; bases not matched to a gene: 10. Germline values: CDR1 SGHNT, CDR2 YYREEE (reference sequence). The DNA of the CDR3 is TGTGCCAGCAGAGATCCGGGACAGGGGGCGCGAAATGAGCAGTTCTTC. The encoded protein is CASRDPGQGARNEQFF.